This TCR beta chain appears in the sequencing data of a study of T cells in Graves' hyperthyroidism and ophthalmopathy. Study at large: Peripheral blood was obtained at initial diagnosis, preceding any treatment.

Out of roughly 10 ml of fresh peripheral blood came the PBMCs. Ten or more counts support this clonotype. RNA transcripts gave rise to amplified TCR beta CDR3 regions. Primed by the HTBI set, a first-round RT-PCR was run on the TCR CDR3. One entry per CDR3 protein, called by TCRdb with MiXCR from the multiplex PCR reads. The data show hundreds of thousands of distinct CDR3 sequences, roughly 14% seen once. The TCR comes from a man aged 18 to 29 with Graves' ophthalmopathy. The sequenced material came from blood.

This CDR3 is CASRTGTERHGVLRLFF. In DNA form, the CDR3 reads TGTGCCAGCAGGACCGGGACAGAGAGACACGGAGTGTTAAGACTGTTTTTT. The rearrangement joins TRBV12-3 or TRBV12-4 to TRBJ1-4, with 7 bases that match TRBD1. V lost 6 bases, J lost 13 bases, and 23 bases stayed unmatched. CDR3 size: 17 residues.